Listed below are T cell receptor beta chains from one sample, sequenced in a study of OX40 agonist ivuxolimab in advanced cancers. The assay was immunoSEQ multiplex PCR, and TCRdb's table has in-frame clones only and misses some. Altogether tens of thousands of clones are present, more than 75% being singletons, with the ten largest covering 2% to 3%. Sequencing used CD4+ or CD8+ T cells sorted from blood, obtained in a trial of the OX40 agonist ivuxolimab. The receptors were gathered from an adult with an advanced solid tumor such as melanoma, head and neck, liver or kidney cancer. Both conserved end residues are trimmed from each CDR3. D genes are given only for firm matches.

D	V	J	CDR3
.	TRBV7-9	TRBJ1-4	ASSLGFRGTNEKLF
.	TRBV28	TRBJ1-2	ASSSSGPGGYT
TRBD1	TRBV5-1	TRBJ2-5	ASSWPDRPETQY
.	TRBV5-1	TRBJ1-2	ASSLVGEDYGYT
TRBD2	TRBV18	TRBJ2-5	ASSPPLFTSGGIQETQY
TRBD1	TRBV5-1	TRBJ2-7	ASSFEGGVSSYEQY
.	TRBV11-3	TRBJ2-1	ASSLNNLNEQF
TRBD1	TRBV6-5	TRBJ1-1	ASSFTGGTEAF
.	TRBV19	TRBJ2-7	ASRTKSGAGYEQY
TRBD1	TRBV2	TRBJ1-5	ASSENRGSQPQH
.	TRBV4-2	TRBJ2-3	ASSQGAGGADTQY
.	TRBV4-1	TRBJ1-2	ASSQSRRDPTNYGYT
.	TRBV6-5	TRBJ2-1	AGRGLALYNEQF
.	TRBV4-2	TRBJ1-2	ASSQDSGAGYGYT
.	TRBV2	TRBJ1-5	ASSEAEYYVNQPQH
TRBD2	TRBV6-5	.	ASRRQRGLNYEQY
.	TRBV19	TRBJ2-7	ASRQGYEQY
.	TRBV7-2	TRBJ1-1	ASRPGPQGDTEAF
.	TRBV6-5	TRBJ2-7	ASSSKLYEQY
.	TRBV4-1	TRBJ1-3	ASSQVGSGNTIY
.	TRBV5-4	TRBJ1-6	ASSLRVNSPLH
.	TRBV9	TRBJ1-5	ASSVAGTLYPFIQPQH
TRBD1	TRBV5-5	TRBJ1-1	ASSNYGQANTEAF
.	TRBV11-3	TRBJ2-1	ASSLEAQGYNEQF
TRBD1	TRBV19	TRBJ1-2	ASTPDRGGYGYT
.	TRBV6-5	TRBJ1-1	GGGNTEAF
.	TRBV7-9	TRBJ2-1	ASGRGGPNADNEQF
.	TRBV18	TRBJ1-1	ASSPSREVRTEAF
TRBD1	TRBV11-3	TRBJ2-2	ASSFQGTGLAGELF
.	TRBV5-4	TRBJ1-1	ASSLVFSGNTEAF
.	TRBV9	TRBJ2-3	ASSGTSTDTQY
.	TRBV14	TRBJ1-2	ASSSFFYGYT
TRBD1	TRBV5-6	TRBJ1-6	ASIKGQGDSPLH
TRBD1	TRBV7-6	TRBJ1-1	ASSVRGGTEAF
TRBD1	TRBV11-3	TRBJ2-1	ASSLIGQVYNEQF
TRBD1	TRBV5-1	TRBJ2-7	ASRSDRVWEQY
.	TRBV11-1	TRBJ2-5	ASSSQGLETQY
.	TRBV11-3	TRBJ2-1	ASSLGVVVDEQF
.	TRBV6-5	TRBJ1-2	ASRETNRDGYT
TRBD1	TRBV6-1	TRBJ2-7	ASRTGTGMYEQY
.	TRBV21-1	TRBJ1-2	ASRRGGLGYGYT
TRBD2	TRBV6-1	TRBJ2-3	ASTTGGSTDTQY
TRBD1	TRBV7-2	TRBJ1-2	ASSLNQGQAGAGDYGYT
.	TRBV19	TRBJ1-5	ASSIQGPSAQH
.	TRBV15	TRBJ1-5	ATSWGVNQPQH
TRBD1	TRBV6-6	TRBJ1-6	ASRQNGQDSTPLH
.	TRBV4-3	TRBJ2-7	ASSQDPRYEQY
TRBD2	TRBV5-1	TRBJ2-5	ASSFPSGGHQETQY
.	TRBV5-1	TRBJ2-4	ASSLETPPGAKNIQY